These T cell receptor beta chains were read from a single sample in a study of blood T cell repertoires in COVID-19. Clones were sequenced by immunoSEQ multiplex PCR, and TCRdb holds only the in-frame ones, with some missing. The sample yields approximately 89,000 clones, 90% to 95% seen once. The sample consisted of peripheral blood. All receptors come from a human donor with active COVID-19. The donor label of this sample is uncertain. Both conserved end residues are part of each CDR3. A D gene is named only where the DNA matches it firmly. The size field is filled for only some rows; it gives once, few, many or a size class.

j_gene: TRBJ2-1; abundance: .; d_gene: TRBD2; v_gene: TRBV9; CDR3aa: CASRASGGDYYNEQFF; CDR3nt: TGTGCCAGCAGAGCTAGCGGGGGGGACTATTACAATGAGCAGTTCTTC
j_gene: TRBJ1-6; abundance: once; d_gene: .; v_gene: TRBV19; CDR3aa: CASDSGVALHF; CDR3nt: TGTGCCAGTGACTCCGGGGTAGCCCTCCACTTT
j_gene: TRBJ2-1; abundance: .; d_gene: .; v_gene: TRBV6-4; CDR3aa: CASSPISLRGEQFF; CDR3nt: TGTGCCAGCAGTCCCATCTCACTAAGGGGTGAGCAGTTCTTC
j_gene: TRBJ2-5; abundance: .; d_gene: TRBD2; v_gene: TRBV5-6; CDR3aa: CASSPRAASGRETQYF; CDR3nt: TGTGCCAGCAGCCCTAGGGCGGCTAGCGGGAGAGAGACCCAGTACTTC
j_gene: TRBJ1-1; abundance: .; d_gene: .; v_gene: TRBV24-1; CDR3aa: CATSDQDRAEAFF; CDR3nt: TGTGCCACCAGTGATCAGGACAGAGCTGAAGCTTTCTTT
j_gene: TRBJ1-4; abundance: .; d_gene: .; v_gene: TRBV4-2; CDR3aa: CASSQDRQGTNEKLFF; CDR3nt: TGTGCCAGCAGCCAAGATAGGCAGGGGACTAATGAAAAACTGTTTTTT
j_gene: TRBJ1-2; abundance: .; d_gene: .; v_gene: TRBV28; CDR3aa: CASTLRGTYTDGYTF; CDR3nt: TGTGCCAGCACCCTCCGCGGGACCTATACGGATGGCTACACCTTC
j_gene: TRBJ2-1; abundance: .; d_gene: .; v_gene: TRBV3-1/TRBV3-2; CDR3aa: CASSQGPRNEQFF; CDR3nt: TGTGCCAGCAGCCAAGGGCCCCGAAATGAGCAGTTCTTC
j_gene: TRBJ1-1; abundance: .; d_gene: .; v_gene: TRBV27; CDR3aa: CASRRGGGGPYTEAFF; CDR3nt: TGTGCCAGCAGGCGAGGAGGTGGCGGCCCCTACACTGAAGCTTTCTTT
j_gene: TRBJ1-1; abundance: .; d_gene: .; v_gene: TRBV7-9; CDR3aa: CASSLGALNTEAFF; CDR3nt: TGTGCCAGCAGCTTAGGGGCTTTGAACACTGAAGCTTTCTTT
j_gene: TRBJ1-4; abundance: once; d_gene: .; v_gene: TRBV29-1; CDR3aa: CSVGTVLNEKLFF; CDR3nt: TGCAGCGTTGGGACAGTCTTAAATGAAAAACTGTTTTTT
j_gene: TRBJ1-5; abundance: once; d_gene: .; v_gene: TRBV6-5; CDR3aa: CAGGWKGSRNQPQHF; CDR3nt: TGTGCCGGGGGGTGGAAGGGATCTCGCAATCAGCCCCAGCATTTT
j_gene: TRBJ2-5; abundance: .; d_gene: TRBD1; v_gene: TRBV18; CDR3aa: CASSPVDRGALLGQYF; CDR3nt: TGTGCCAGCTCACCAGTCGACAGGGGTGCCCTTCTGGGTCAGTACTTC
j_gene: TRBJ2-6; abundance: .; d_gene: .; v_gene: TRBV5-1; CDR3aa: CASSAGGSGANVLTF; CDR3nt: TGCGCCAGCAGCGCCGGGGGCTCTGGGGCCAACGTCCTGACTTTC
j_gene: TRBJ1-5; abundance: .; d_gene: .; v_gene: TRBV6-5; CDR3aa: CASSPGLLGNQPQHF; CDR3nt: TGTGCCAGCAGCCCCGGACTTTTGGGCAATCAGCCCCAGCATTTT
j_gene: TRBJ2-1; abundance: once; d_gene: TRBD2; v_gene: TRBV3-1/TRBV3-2; CDR3aa: CASSPRLAGEQFF; CDR3nt: TGTGCCAGCAGCCCGCGACTAGCGGGAGAGCAGTTCTTC
j_gene: TRBJ1-5; abundance: .; d_gene: .; v_gene: TRBV6-1; CDR3aa: CASSEALGAYQPQHF; CDR3nt: TGTGCCAGCAGTGAAGCTTTGGGGGCCTATCAGCCCCAGCATTTT
j_gene: TRBJ1-1; abundance: .; d_gene: .; v_gene: TRBV18; CDR3aa: CASSPLRGNTEAFF; CDR3nt: TGTGCCAGCTCACCACTCAGGGGCAACACTGAAGCTTTCTTT
j_gene: TRBJ2-7; abundance: .; d_gene: .; v_gene: TRBV28; CDR3aa: CASSARDLTVGYF; CDR3nt: TGTGCCAGCAGCGCCCGGGACTTAACAGTTGGGTACTTC
j_gene: TRBJ2-2; abundance: .; d_gene: TRBD1; v_gene: TRBV4-1; CDR3aa: CASSPGQGRTGELFF; CDR3nt: TGCGCCAGCAGCCCGGGACAGGGTAGGACCGGGGAGCTGTTTTTT
j_gene: TRBJ2-7; abundance: .; d_gene: TRBD1; v_gene: TRBV6-5; CDR3aa: CASSWTRDRGNEQYF; CDR3nt: TGTGCCAGCAGTTGGACCCGGGACAGGGGCAACGAGCAGTACTTC
j_gene: TRBJ1-2; abundance: .; d_gene: TRBD1; v_gene: TRBV7-6; CDR3aa: CASSLGGTDFPNYGYTF; CDR3nt: TGTGCCAGCAGCTTAGGGGGGACAGACTTCCCTAACTATGGCTACACCTTC
j_gene: TRBJ2-7; abundance: .; d_gene: TRBD1; v_gene: TRBV7-9; CDR3aa: CASSSGTAQPEQYF; CDR3nt: TGTGCCAGCAGCTCCGGGACAGCCCAGCCCGAGCAGTACTTC
j_gene: TRBJ2-1; abundance: .; d_gene: TRBD2; v_gene: TRBV27; CDR3aa: CASSLSGGSTYNEQFF; CDR3nt: TGTGCCAGCAGTTTATCGGGCGGGAGTACCTACAATGAGCAGTTCTTC
j_gene: TRBJ1-2; abundance: .; d_gene: .; v_gene: TRBV2; CDR3aa: CASSELPGVGYTF; CDR3nt: TGTGCCAGCAGTGAATTACCAGGGGTAGGCTACACCTTC
j_gene: TRBJ2-3; abundance: .; d_gene: .; v_gene: TRBV20-1; CDR3aa: CSASDRRRNTDTQYF; CDR3nt: TGCAGTGCTAGTGATCGGAGAAGGAACACAGATACGCAGTATTTT